This T cell receptor (beta chain) comes out of a study of cytomegalovirus exposure and HLA in healthy donors. The study, taken as a whole, reports: Reports indicated that the classifier achieved high specificity and sensitivity in diagnosing cytomegalovirus status. According to a later analysis, TCR clusters from the first cohort tended to co-occur in the 100 to 150 validation repertoires. The study put 150 to 200 TCR beta chains on its list as cytomegalovirus-associated.

Generated by immunoSEQ multiplex PCR, the TCRdb table keeps only in-frame clones and is missing some. The table has tens of thousands of clones, over 95% seen once. The length of the CDR3 is 17 residues. V lost 0 bases and J 0 bases, leaving 14 bases between the germline ends. The germline V gene has CDR1 SGDLS and CDR2 YYNGEE. Note on this clone: Its antigen remains unidentified.

This TCR derives from a young man in good health and CMV-seronegative. The specimen sequenced was PBMCs. This chain joins TRBV9 and TRBJ2-3, with D possibly TRBD1 on 6 matching bases. DNA for the CDR3: TGTGCCAGCAGCGTAGGTCTCCCAGGGGCTAGCACAGATACGCAGTATTTT. It is translated as CASSVGLPGASTDTQYF.